This TCR beta chain appears in the sequencing data of a study of T-cell memory formation after mild COVID-19. The CDR3 consists of 15 residues. Looked up from germline, CDR1 is KGHDR and CDR2 is SFDVKD. Germline trimming cut 6 bases from V and 7 bases from J; bases unmatched to any gene: 8. A few counts support this clonotype. MiXCR was run by TCRdb on the 5' RACE reads, yielding one entry per CDR3 protein. This table holds some 200,000 distinct CDR3 sequences, around 9.1% found once. Sequences were obtained from PBMCs or a T cell subset sorted from them (not recorded which). V is TRBV24-1 and J is TRBJ2-1; 10 bases map to TRBD2. The clonotype was recovered from a man aged 18 to 30 who had mild COVID-19 (a few samples of this study predate the infection). Cell type and time point are not known. The CDR3 is CATSSSSGGRNEQFF. The CDR3 bases are TGTGCCACCAGTTCATCTAGCGGGGGAAGGAATGAGCAGTTCTTC.